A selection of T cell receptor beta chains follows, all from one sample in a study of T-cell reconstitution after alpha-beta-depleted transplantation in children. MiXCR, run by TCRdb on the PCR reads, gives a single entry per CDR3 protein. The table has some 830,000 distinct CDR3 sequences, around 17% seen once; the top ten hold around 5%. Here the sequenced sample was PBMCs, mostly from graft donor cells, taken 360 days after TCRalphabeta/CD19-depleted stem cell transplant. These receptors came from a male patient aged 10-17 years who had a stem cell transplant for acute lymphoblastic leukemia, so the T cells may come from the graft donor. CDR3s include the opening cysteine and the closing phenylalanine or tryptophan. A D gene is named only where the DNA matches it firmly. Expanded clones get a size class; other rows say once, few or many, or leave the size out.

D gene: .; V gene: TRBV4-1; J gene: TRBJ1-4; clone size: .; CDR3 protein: CASSQVARDEKLFF; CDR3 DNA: TGCGCCAGCAGCCAAGTTGCCAGGGACGAAAAACTGTTTTTT
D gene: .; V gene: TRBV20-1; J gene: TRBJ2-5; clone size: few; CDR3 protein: CSARVGAGGQETQYF; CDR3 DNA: TGCAGTGCTAGAGTCGGGGCAGGAGGGCAAGAGACCCAGTACTTC
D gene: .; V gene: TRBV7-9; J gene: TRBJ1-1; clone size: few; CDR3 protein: CASSSRTIMNTEAFF; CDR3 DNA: TGTGCCAGCAGCTCCCGGACCATTATGAACACTGAAGCTTTCTTT
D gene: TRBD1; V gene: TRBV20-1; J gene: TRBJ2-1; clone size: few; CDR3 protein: CSARDSRDRGTNEQFF; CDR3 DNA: TGCAGTGCTAGAGATTCCCGGGACAGGGGGACCAATGAGCAGTTCTTC
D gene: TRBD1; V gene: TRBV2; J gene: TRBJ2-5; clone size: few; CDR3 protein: CASGIGQGGETQYF; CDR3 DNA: TGTGCCAGCGGGATTGGACAGGGAGGAGAGACCCAGTACTTC
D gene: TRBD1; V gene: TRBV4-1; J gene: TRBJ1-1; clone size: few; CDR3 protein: CASSPGGQGGGTEAFF; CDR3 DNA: TGCGCCAGCAGCCCAGGAGGACAGGGCGGGGGCACTGAAGCTTTCTTT
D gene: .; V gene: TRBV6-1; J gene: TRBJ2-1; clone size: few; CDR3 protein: CASSEAFAARANEQFF; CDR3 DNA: TGTGCCAGCAGTGAAGCTTTCGCGGCGAGGGCCAATGAGCAGTTCTTC
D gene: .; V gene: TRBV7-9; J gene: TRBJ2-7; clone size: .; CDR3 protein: CASSLIGSLDYEQYF; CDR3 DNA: TGTGCCAGCAGCTTAATCGGCAGTCTGGACTACGAGCAGTACTTC
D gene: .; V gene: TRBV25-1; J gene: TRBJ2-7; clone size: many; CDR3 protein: CASSPIGGGEEQYF; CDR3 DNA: TGTGCCAGCAGTCCAATAGGCGGAGGAGAGGAGCAGTACTTC
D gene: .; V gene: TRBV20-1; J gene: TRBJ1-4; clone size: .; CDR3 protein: CSARLANWGLNEKLFF; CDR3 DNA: TGCAGTGCTAGATTGGCGAATTGGGGCCTTAATGAAAAACTGTTTTTT
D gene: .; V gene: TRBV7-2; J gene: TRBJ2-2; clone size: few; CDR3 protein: CASSLAAWGATGELFF; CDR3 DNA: TGTGCCAGCAGCTTAGCTGCTTGGGGGGCCACCGGGGAGCTGTTTTTT
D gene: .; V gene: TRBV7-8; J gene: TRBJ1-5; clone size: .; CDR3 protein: CASSSSNNQPQHF; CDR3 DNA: TGTGCCAGCAGCTCTTCAAACAATCAGCCCCAGCATTTT
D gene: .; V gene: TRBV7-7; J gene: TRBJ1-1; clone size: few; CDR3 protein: CASSLELWTEAFF; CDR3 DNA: TGTGCCAGCAGCTTAGAACTTTGGACTGAAGCTTTCTTT
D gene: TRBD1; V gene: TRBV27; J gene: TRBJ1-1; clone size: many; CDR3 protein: CASSSRQGLTEAFF; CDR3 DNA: TGTGCCAGCAGTTCAAGACAGGGTCTGACTGAAGCTTTCTTT
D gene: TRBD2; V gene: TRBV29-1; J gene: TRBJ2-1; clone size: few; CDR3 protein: CSVIPAGVGEQFF; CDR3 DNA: TGCAGCGTTATCCCCGCGGGGGTAGGTGAGCAGTTCTTC
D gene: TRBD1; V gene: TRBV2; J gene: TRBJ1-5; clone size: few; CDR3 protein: CASSQTGTNQPQHF; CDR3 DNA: TGTGCCAGCAGTCAGACAGGGACAAATCAGCCCCAGCATTTT
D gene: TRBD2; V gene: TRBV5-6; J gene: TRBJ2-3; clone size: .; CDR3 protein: CASSFRTSGRADTQYF; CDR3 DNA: TGTGCCAGCAGCTTTAGGACTAGCGGGAGGGCAGATACGCAGTATTTT
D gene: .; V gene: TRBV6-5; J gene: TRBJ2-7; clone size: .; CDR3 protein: CASSYLRGESYEQYF; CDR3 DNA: TGTGCCAGCAGTTATCTCAGGGGAGAGTCCTACGAGCAGTACTTC
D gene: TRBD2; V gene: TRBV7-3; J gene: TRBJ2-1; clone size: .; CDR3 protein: CASSPTPGTSGSNEQFF; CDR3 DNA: TGTGCCAGCAGCCCGACTCCCGGGACTAGCGGGTCCAATGAGCAGTTCTTC
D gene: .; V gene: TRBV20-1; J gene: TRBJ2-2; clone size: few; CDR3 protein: CSARDTGTGELFF; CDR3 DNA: TGCAGTGCTAGAGATACCGGGACCGGGGAGCTGTTTTTT
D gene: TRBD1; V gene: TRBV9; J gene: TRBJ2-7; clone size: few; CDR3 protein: CASSSDRAAYEQYF; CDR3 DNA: TGTGCCAGCAGCTCAGACAGGGCGGCCTACGAGCAGTACTTC
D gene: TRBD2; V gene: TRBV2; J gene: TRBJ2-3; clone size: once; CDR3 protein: CASSEIRTSGREAPDTQYF; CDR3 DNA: TGTGCCAGCAGTGAAATAAGGACTAGCGGGAGGGAGGCCCCAGATACGCAGTATTTT
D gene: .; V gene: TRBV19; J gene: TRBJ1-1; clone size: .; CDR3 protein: CASSILAEAFF; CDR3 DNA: TGTGCCAGTAGTATATTGGCGGAAGCTTTCTTT
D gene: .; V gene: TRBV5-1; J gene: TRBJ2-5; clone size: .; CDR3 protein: CASSFGGDKETQYF; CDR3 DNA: TGCGCCAGCAGCTTCGGCGGAGATAAAGAGACCCAGTACTTC
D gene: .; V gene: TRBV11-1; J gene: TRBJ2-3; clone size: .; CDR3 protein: CASSLVGTTTDTQYF; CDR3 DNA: TGTGCCAGCAGCTTAGTAGGGACCACCACAGATACGCAGTATTTT
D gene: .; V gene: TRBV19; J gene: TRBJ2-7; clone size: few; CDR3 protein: CASSIPGLTYEQYF; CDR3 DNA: TGTGCCAGTAGTATCCCAGGACTCACCTACGAGCAGTACTTC
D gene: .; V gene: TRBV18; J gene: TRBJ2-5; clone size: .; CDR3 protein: CASSPLVSGSLLVTQYF; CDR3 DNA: TGTGCCAGCTCACCCCTGGTGTCTGGGAGTTTGTTGGTGACCCAGTACTTC
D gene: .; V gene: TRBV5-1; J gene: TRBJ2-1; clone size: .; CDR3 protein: CASSLEARQFF; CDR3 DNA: TGCGCCAGCAGCTTGGAAGCTAGACAGTTCTTC
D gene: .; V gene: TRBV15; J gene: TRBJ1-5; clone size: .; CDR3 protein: CATSRDIGSKWEGNQPQHF; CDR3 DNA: TGTGCCACCAGCAGAGATATAGGGAGTAAGTGGGAGGGCAATCAGCCCCAGCATTTT
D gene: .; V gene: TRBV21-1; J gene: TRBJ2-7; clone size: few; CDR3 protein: CASSKGPPWGGLSYEQYF; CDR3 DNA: TGTGCCAGCAGCAAAGGGCCCCCCTGGGGCGGCCTCTCCTACGAGCAGTACTTC
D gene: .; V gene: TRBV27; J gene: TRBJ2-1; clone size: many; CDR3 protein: CASGFLPGSLEQFF; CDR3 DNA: TGTGCCAGCGGTTTTCTCCCCGGGAGCCTTGAGCAGTTCTTC
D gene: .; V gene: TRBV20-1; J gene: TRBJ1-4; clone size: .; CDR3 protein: CSSPATNEKLFF; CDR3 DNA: TGCAGTTCCCCAGCAACTAATGAAAAACTGTTTTTT
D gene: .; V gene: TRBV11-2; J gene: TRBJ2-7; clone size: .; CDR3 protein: CASSLNGVSSYEQYF; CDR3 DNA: TGTGCCAGCAGCCTCAACGGGGTGAGCTCCTACGAGCAGTACTTC
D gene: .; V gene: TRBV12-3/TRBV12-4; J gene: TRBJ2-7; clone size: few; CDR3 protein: CASSKVVLSYEQYF; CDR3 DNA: TGTGCCAGCAGTAAAGTTGTGCTTTCCTACGAGCAGTACTTC
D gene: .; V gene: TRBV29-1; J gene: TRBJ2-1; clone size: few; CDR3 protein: CSVITVPSYNEQFF; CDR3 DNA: TGCAGCGTCATTACAGTTCCCTCCTACAATGAGCAGTTCTTC
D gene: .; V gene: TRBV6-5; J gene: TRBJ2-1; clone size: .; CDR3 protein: CASSSPRAGSYNEQFF; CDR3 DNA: TGTGCCAGCAGTTCCCCTCGAGCGGGCTCCTACAATGAGCAGTTCTTC
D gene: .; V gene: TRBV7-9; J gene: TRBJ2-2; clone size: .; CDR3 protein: CASSFLPWDTGELFF; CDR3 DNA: TGTGCCAGCAGCTTTCTTCCCTGGGACACCGGGGAGCTGTTTTTT